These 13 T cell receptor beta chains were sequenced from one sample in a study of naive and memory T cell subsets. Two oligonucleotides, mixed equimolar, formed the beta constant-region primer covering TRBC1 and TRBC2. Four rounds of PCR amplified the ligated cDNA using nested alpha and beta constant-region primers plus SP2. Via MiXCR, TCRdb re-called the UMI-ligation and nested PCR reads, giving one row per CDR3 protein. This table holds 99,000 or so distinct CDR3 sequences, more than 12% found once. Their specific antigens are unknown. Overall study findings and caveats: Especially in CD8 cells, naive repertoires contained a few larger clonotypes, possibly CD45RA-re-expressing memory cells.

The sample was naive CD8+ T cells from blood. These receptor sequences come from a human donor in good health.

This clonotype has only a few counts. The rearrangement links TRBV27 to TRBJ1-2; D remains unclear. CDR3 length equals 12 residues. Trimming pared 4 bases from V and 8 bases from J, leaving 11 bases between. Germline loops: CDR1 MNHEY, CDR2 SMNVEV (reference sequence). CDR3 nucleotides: TGTGCCAGCAGTTCCGGGGTCAAAGGCTACACCTTC. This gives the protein CASSSGVKGYTF.

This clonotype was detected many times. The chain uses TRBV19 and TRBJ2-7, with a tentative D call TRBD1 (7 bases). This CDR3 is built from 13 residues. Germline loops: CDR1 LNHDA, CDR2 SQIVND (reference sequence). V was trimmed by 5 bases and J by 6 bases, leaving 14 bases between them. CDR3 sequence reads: CASSSGQGGEQYF. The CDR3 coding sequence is TGTGCCAGTAGTTCAGGTCAGGGGGGCGAGCAGTACTTC.

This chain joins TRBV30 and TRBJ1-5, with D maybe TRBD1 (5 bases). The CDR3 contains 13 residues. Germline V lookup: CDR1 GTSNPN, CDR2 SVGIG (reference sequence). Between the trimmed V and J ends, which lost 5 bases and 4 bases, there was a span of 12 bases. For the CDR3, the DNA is TGTGCCTGGGAGGCAGGGATTAATCAGCCCCAGCATTTT. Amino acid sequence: CAWEAGINQPQHF.

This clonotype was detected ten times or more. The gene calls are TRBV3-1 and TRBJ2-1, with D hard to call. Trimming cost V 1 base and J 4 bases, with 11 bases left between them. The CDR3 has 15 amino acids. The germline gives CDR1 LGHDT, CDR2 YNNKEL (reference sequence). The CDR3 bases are TGTGCCAGCAGCCAAGTAGTCGGTGGGTACAATGAGCAGTTCTTC. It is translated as CASSQVVGGYNEQFF.

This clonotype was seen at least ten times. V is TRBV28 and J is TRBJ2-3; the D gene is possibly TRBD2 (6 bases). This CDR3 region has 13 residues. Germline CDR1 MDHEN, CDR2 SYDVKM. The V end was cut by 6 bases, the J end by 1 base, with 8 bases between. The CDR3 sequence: CASRPSGTDTQYF. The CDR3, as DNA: TGTGCCAGCAGGCCTAGCGGCACAGATACGCAGTATTTT.

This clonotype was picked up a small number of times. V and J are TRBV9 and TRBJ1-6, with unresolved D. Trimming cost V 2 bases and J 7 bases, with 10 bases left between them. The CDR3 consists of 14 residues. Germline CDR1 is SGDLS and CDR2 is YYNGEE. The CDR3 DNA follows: TGTGCCAGCAGCGTGGGCAGCTCAAATTCACCCCTCCACTTT. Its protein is CASSVGSSNSPLHF.

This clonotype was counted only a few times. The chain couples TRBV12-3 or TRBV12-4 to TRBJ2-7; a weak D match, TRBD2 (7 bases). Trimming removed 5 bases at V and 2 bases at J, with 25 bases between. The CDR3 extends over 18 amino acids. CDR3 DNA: TGTGCCAGCAGTACGCCACAGGGAGCGGGGACACTTGCCTACGAGCAGTACTTC. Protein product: CASSTPQGAGTLAYEQYF.

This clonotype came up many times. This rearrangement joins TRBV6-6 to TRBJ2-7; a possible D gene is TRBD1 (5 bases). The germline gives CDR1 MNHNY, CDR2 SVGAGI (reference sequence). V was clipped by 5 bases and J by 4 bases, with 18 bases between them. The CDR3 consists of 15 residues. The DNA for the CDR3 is TGTGCCAGCAGTACAATCGACAGCTCCAGATACGAGCAGTACTTC. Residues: CASSTIDSSRYEQYF.

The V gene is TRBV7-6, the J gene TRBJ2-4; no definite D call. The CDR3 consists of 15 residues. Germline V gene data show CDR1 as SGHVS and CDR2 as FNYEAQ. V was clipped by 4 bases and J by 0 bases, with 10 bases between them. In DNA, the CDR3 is TGTGCCAGCAGCTCGGGCCCTGCAGCCAAAAACATTCAGTACTTC. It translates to CASSSGPAAKNIQYF.

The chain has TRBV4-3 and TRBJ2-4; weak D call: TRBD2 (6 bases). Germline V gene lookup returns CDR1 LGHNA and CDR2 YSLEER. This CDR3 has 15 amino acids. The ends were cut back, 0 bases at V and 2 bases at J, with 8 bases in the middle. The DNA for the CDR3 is TGCGCCAGCAGCCAAGATGGAGGGTCCAAAAACATTCAGTACTTC. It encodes CASSQDGGSKNIQYF.

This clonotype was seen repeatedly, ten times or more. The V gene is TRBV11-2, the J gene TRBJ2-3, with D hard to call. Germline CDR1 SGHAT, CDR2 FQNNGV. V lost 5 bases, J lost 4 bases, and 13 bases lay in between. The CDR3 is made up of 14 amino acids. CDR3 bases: TGTGCCAGCAGCCTAGTAAGCGAGCCAGATACGCAGTATTTT. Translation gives CASSLVSEPDTQYF.

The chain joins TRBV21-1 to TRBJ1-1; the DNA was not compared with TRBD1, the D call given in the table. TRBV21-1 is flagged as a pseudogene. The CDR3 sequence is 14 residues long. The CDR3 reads CASKTGSMNTEAFF. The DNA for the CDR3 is TGTGCCAGCAAGACAGGCTCCATGAACACTGAAGCTTTCTTT.

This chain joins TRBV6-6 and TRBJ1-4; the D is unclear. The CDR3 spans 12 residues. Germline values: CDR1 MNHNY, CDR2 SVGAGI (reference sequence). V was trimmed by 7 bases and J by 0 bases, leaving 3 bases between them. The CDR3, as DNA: TGTGCCAGCACGCCAACTAATGAAAAACTGTTTTTT. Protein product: CASTPTNEKLFF.